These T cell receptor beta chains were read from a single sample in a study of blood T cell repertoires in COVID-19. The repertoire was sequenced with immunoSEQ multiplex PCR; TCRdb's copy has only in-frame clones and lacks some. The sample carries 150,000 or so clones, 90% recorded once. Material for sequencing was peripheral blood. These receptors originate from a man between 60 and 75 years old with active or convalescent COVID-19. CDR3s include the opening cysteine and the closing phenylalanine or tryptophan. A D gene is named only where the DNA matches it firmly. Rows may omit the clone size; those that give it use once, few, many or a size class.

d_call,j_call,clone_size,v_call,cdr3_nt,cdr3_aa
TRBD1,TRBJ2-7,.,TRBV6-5,TGTGCCAGCAGTACACTAGGGGCAGGGGGCGGCGAGCAGTACTTC,CASSTLGAGGGEQYF
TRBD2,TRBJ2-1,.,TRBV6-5,TGTGCCAGCAGACTAGCTAGCGGGGCATACAATGAGCAGTTCTTC,CASRLASGAYNEQFF
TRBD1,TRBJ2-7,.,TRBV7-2,TGTGCCAGCAGCTTAGGGCCGACAGGGGGCGCTTCCTACGAGCAGTACTTC,CASSLGPTGGASYEQYF
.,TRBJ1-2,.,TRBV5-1,TGCGCCAGCAGCTTGGGACTCGGCGGGGGCAATGGCTACACCTTC,CASSLGLGGGNGYTF
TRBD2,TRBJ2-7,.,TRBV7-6,TGTGCCAGCAGCCCTGGACTAGCGGCTTCCTACGAGCAGTACTTC,CASSPGLAASYEQYF
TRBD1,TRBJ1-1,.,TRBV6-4,TGTGCCACAAGACAGGGAGTGAACACTGAAGCTTTCTTT,CATRQGVNTEAFF
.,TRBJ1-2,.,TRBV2,TGTGCCAGCAGGGGGCTCGACAGCACGATTTGGAGTTTC,CASRGLDSTIWSF
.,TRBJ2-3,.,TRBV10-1,TGCGCCAGCGGTAATAGCGGCACAGATACGCAGTATTTT,CASGNSGTDTQYF
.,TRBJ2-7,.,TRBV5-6,TGTGCCAGCAGCTTGGTACAGGGTTACGAGCAGTACTTC,CASSLVQGYEQYF
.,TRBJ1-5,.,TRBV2,TGTGCCAGCAGCGTATATAGCAATCAGCCCCAGCATTTT,CASSVYSNQPQHF
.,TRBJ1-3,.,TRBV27,TGTGCCAGCAGTCGCACCTACCTGACAGAGCTCTCTGGAAACACCATATATTTT,CASSRTYLTELSGNTIYF
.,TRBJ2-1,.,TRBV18,TGTGCCAGCTCACCACCGGGAGGGGGATACAATGAGCAGTTCTTC,CASSPPGGGYNEQFF
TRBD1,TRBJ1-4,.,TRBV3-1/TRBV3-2,TGTGCCAGCAGCCAAGATTGGCAGGGGGGTGAAAAACTGTTTTTT,CASSQDWQGGEKLFF
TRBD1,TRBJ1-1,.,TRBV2,TGTGCCAGCAGTGTCCCACAGGGGTACACTGAAGCTTTCTTT,CASSVPQGYTEAFF
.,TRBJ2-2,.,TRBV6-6,TGTGCCAGCAGTTACCCCCTGGGATCAGGGACCGGGGAGCTGTTTTTT,CASSYPLGSGTGELFF
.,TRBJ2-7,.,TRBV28,TGTGCCAGCAGTTTACTAGGGGACGAGCAGTACTTC,CASSLLGDEQYF
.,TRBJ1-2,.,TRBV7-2,TGTGCCAGCAGCTTAGCTTCGGGGGTGAATAACTATGGCTACACCTTC,CASSLASGVNNYGYTF
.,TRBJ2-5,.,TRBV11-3,TGTGCCAGCAGCCCAAGGGGTCAAGAGACCCAGTACTTC,CASSPRGQETQYF
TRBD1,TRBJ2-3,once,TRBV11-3,TGTGCCAGCAGCCCCCGGGCAGGGGGCATCGATACGCAGTATTTT,CASSPRAGGIDTQYF
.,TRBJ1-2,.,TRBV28,TGTGCCAGCAGACCCCAGGGAAATGGCTACACCTTC,CASRPQGNGYTF
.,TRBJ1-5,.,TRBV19,TGTGCCAGTAGTATATCCAGGGGTGGTCAGCCCCAGCATTTT,CASSISRGGQPQHF
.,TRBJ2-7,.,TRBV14,TGTGCCAGCAGCGGTAGTTACGAGCAGTACTTC,CASSGSYEQYF
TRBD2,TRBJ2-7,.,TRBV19,TGTGCCAGTAGTATAGGGGGAGGGGACCTTTCCTACGAGCAGTACTTC,CASSIGGGDLSYEQYF
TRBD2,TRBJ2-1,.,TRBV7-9,TGTGCCAGCACCTCGACTAGCGGGAAGGGGAATGAGCAGTTCTTC,CASTSTSGKGNEQFF
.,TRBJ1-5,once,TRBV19,TGTGCCAGTAGTATACGGGGGAATCAGCCCCAGCATTTT,CASSIRGNQPQHF
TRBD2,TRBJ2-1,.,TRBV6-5,TGTGCCAGCATTGCGGGACTAGCGGGATACAATGAGCAGTTCTTC,CASIAGLAGYNEQFF
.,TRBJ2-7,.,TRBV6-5,TGTGCCAGCAGTTTTTCTCAAACCGGGTCTTACGAGCAGTACTTC,CASSFSQTGSYEQYF
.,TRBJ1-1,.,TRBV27,TGTGCCAGCAGTTTAAGGGCAGGAGGCACTGAAGCTTTCTTT,CASSLRAGGTEAFF
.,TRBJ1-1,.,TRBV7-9,TGTGCCAGCAGCTTAGCTGGGGGCCACACTGAAGCTTTCTTT,CASSLAGGHTEAFF
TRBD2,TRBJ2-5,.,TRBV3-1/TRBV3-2,TGTGCCAGCCGCGGGGGGGGAGAGACCCAGTACTTC,CASRGGGETQYF
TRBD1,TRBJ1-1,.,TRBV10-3,TGTGCCATCAGTGCAGGGGGCTGGACTGAAGCTTTCTTT,CAISAGGWTEAFF
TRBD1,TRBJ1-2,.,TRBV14,TGTGCCAGCAGCCAAGGCGGGACAGGGGGCAGAGGCTACACCTTC,CASSQGGTGGRGYTF
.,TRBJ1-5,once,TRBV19,TGTGCCAGTAGTACTAAGTCCTATAGCAATCAGCCCCAGCATTTT,CASSTKSYSNQPQHF
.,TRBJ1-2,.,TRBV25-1,TGTGCCAGCAGCCCAGGGATCTACGGCTACACCTTC,CASSPGIYGYTF
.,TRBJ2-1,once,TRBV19,TGTGCCAGTAGTCGAGGGCCCTCCGTGACCTACAATGAGCAGTTCTTC,CASSRGPSVTYNEQFF
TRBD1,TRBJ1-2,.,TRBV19,TGTGCCAGTACCCGGACAGGGACGAACTATGGCTACACCTTC,CASTRTGTNYGYTF
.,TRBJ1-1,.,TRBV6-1,TGTGCCAGCAGTGAAGGGGTGGGGGCCAACACTGAAGCTTTCTTT,CASSEGVGANTEAFF
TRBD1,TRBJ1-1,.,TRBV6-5,TGTGCCAGCAGCCGACAGGGGGCCTACGCTGAAGCTTTCTTT,CASSRQGAYAEAFF
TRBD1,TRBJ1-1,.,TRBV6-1,TGTGCCAGCAGTGAGCCAGGGGGATACACTGAAGCTTTCTTT,CASSEPGGYTEAFF
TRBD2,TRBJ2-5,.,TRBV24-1,TGTGCCACCAGTCGGGGTAGCGGGGGCGCCGGGGAGACCCAGTACTTC,CATSRGSGGAGETQYF
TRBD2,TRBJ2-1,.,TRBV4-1,TGCGCCAGCAGCCAAGATAAACAGGCTAGCGGGGGGGTAGACAATGAGCAGTTCTTC,CASSQDKQASGGVDNEQFF
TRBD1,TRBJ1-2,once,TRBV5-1,TGCGCCAGCAGCTTGTTTTTCAGGCGAACTGGGGACAGGTCTTCCTATGGCTACACCTTC,CASSLFFRRTGDRSSYGYTF
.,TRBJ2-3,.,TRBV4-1,TGCGCCAGCAGCCAAGGGCTCACAAGCACAGATACGCAGTATTTT,CASSQGLTSTDTQYF
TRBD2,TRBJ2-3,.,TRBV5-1,TGCGCCAGCAGCCATTCGCCGACTAGCGTAGACACAGATACGCAGTATTTT,CASSHSPTSVDTDTQYF
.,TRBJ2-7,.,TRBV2,TGTGCCGGGAGGGGGGATCACGTCTCCTACGAGCAGTACTTC,CAGRGDHVSYEQYF
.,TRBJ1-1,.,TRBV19,TGTGCCAGTAGTATAACAGGGTCTGAAGCTTTCTTT,CASSITGSEAFF
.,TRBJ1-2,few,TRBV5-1,TGCGCCAGCAGCTTAGGGTATGAGGGCGCGGTTGGCTACACCTTC,CASSLGYEGAVGYTF